One sample yielded the 16 T cell receptor beta chains listed below, sequenced in a study of blood T cell repertoires in COVID-19. Sequencing used immunoSEQ multiplex PCR; TCRdb keeps in-frame clones, though not all of them. Among 45,000 to 55,000 clones, 82% were seen once, and the ten largest hold about 9.9%. Material: peripheral blood. The receptors were sampled from a man aged 80 or over with COVID-19, enrolled during active disease.

The chain joins TRBV30 to TRBJ1-3; D gene ambiguous. The germline V gene has CDR1 GTSNPN and CDR2 SVGIG (reference sequence). The CDR3 spans 12 residues. V was cut by 4 bases and J by 0 bases, with 4 bases left in between. CDR3 nucleotides: TGTGCCTGGAAGCACTCTGGAAACACCATATATTTT. Protein: CAWKHSGNTIYF.

This sequence joins TRBV6-4 and TRBJ2-3, with TRBD1 matching 9 bases. Looked up from germline, CDR1 is MRHNA and CDR2 is SNTAGT. The CDR3 consists of 16 residues. With 5 bases clipped from V and 2 bases from J, the junction kept 8 bases outside the gene matches. This chain's CDR3 is CASSPRTGATTDTQYF. The CDR3 DNA reads as TGTGCCAGCAGTCCCAGGACAGGGGCTACCACAGATACGCAGTATTTT.

This clone was detected once. V and J are TRBV4-1 and TRBJ1-5, with 7 bases matching TRBD1. Germline V lookup: CDR1 MGHRA, CDR2 YSYEKL. V was pared by 4 bases and J by 4 bases, with 7 bases of the junction left unmatched. CDR3 length equals 15 residues. CDR3 in amino acids: CASSPGTAINQPQHF. The CDR3 DNA follows: TGCGCCAGCAGCCCAGGGACAGCGATTAATCAGCCCCAGCATTTT.

V gene TRBV12-3 or TRBV12-4 combines with J gene TRBJ2-5; D is ambiguous. The CDR3 contains 13 residues. The germline V and J ends were trimmed by 1 base and 2 bases, with 5 bases remaining between them. The CDR3 DNA reads TGTGCCAGCAGTTTAGGGCAGCAAGAGACCCAGTACTTC. This encodes CASSLGQQETQYF.

This clone was found a few times. The V and J genes are TRBV6-5 and TRBJ1-2; no clear D. The CDR3 has 14 amino acids. With 7 bases removed from V and 4 bases from J, the gap between germline ends came to 16 bases. Germline CDR1 and CDR2: MNHEY and SVGAGI. CDR3 in amino acids: CASTSGTPTYGYTF. The CDR3 coding sequence is TGTGCCAGCACCTCAGGAACCCCGACCTATGGCTACACCTTC.

V is TRBV10-3 and J is TRBJ1-4, with TRBD1 as a possible D gene (6 bases). The germline V gene encodes CDR1 ENHRY and CDR2 SYGVKD. The CDR3 covers 13 residues. Trimming left V 8 bases short and J 5 bases short, with 12 bases between. CDR3: CAIRDKQNEKLFF. CDR3 nucleotides: TGTGCCATCCGGGACAAGCAAAATGAAAAACTGTTTTTT.

This rearrangement joins TRBV24-1 to TRBJ2-3; 7 bases align to TRBD1. The CDR3 runs 12 residues. The V gene end was trimmed by 5 bases and the J gene end by 14 bases; junction bases not matched to a gene: 9. CDR1 is KGHDR and CDR2 is SFDVKD in the germline V gene. Here the CDR3 reads CATSAQGTVGYF. The CDR3 DNA sequence: TGTGCCACCAGTGCCCAGGGGACAGTAGGGTATTTT.

The chain has TRBV6-2 or TRBV6-3 and TRBJ2-7, with a possible D match to TRBD1 (6 bases). Germline CDR1 is MNHEY and CDR2 is SVGEGT. This CDR3 is built from 16 residues. V was clipped by 0 bases and J by 6 bases, with 18 bases between them. CDR3 sequence (DNA): TGTGCCAGCAGTTACTCCGGACAGTGGGGGCCCATCGAGCAGTACGTC. Encoded protein: CASSYSGQWGPIEQYV.

This chain connects TRBV19 to TRBJ2-2; 8 nucleotides agree with TRBD1. The germline CDR1 and CDR2 sequences are LNHDA and SQIVND (reference sequence). The CDR3 has 14 residues. The trim removed 6 bases at V and 3 bases at J, leaving 3 bases unmatched. The CDR3 DNA reads as TGTGCCAGTAGCCAGGGGGCGGACACCGGGGAGCTGTTTTTT. This gives the protein CASSQGADTGELFF.

The V call is TRBV9, the J call TRBJ2-1, with TRBD1 as a possible D gene (5 bases). The germline V gene encodes CDR1 SGDLS and CDR2 YYNGEE. CDR3 size: 17 residues. Deletions cut 0 bases from V and 7 bases from J, with 20 bases between. The CDR3 protein is CASSVAAAGWIRNEQFF. CDR3 DNA sequence: TGTGCCAGCAGCGTAGCTGCGGCAGGGTGGATACGGAATGAGCAGTTCTTC.

The chain combines TRBV5-1 with TRBJ2-1; D possibly corresponds to TRBD2 (5 bases). The CDR3 runs 16 residues. Trimming took off 3 bases at V and 0 bases at J, with 13 bases between the two ends. Germline values: CDR1 SGHRS, CDR2 YFSETQ. CDR3 in amino acids: CASSSQPGSSYNEQFF. The CDR3 region has the DNA TGCGCCAGCAGCTCGCAACCGGGAAGCTCCTACAATGAGCAGTTCTTC. Full variable domain (outside the CDR3, taken from reference TRBV5-1 and TRBJ2-1): KAGVTQTPRYLIKTRGQQVTLSCSPISGHRSVSWYQQTPGQGLQFLFEYFSETQRNKGNFPGRFSGRQFSNSRSEMNVSTLELGDSALYLCASSSQPGSSYNEQFFGPGTRLTVL.

V is TRBV27 and J is TRBJ2-2; possibly TRBD2 for D (6 bases). The CDR3 runs to 16 residues. Looked up from germline, CDR1 is MNHEY and CDR2 is SMNVEV (reference sequence). V lost 6 bases, J lost 2 bases, and 16 bases lay in between. CDR3 protein: CASSRPVAANTGELFF. The DNA of the CDR3 is TGTGCCAGCAGCCGCCCCGTAGCGGCAAACACCGGGGAGCTGTTTTTT.

V gene TRBV19 combines with J gene TRBJ1-1; 7 nucleotides align to TRBD1. CDR3 length equals 14 residues. Trimming took 7 bases from V and 0 from J; bases not matched to a gene: 5. Germline CDR1 and CDR2: LNHDA and SQIVND (reference sequence). In DNA, the CDR3 is TGTGCCAGTAAACCGACAGGGATGAACACTGAAGCTTTCTTT. Translation: CASKPTGMNTEAFF. Complete variable domain (other parts from reference TRBV19 and TRBJ1-1): DGGITQSPKYLFRKEGQNVTLSCEQNLNHDAMYWYRQDPGQGLRLIYYSQIVNDFQKGDIAEGYSVSREKKESFPLTVTSAQKNPTAFYLCASKPTGMNTEAFFGQGTRLTVV.

The gene calls are TRBV4-2 and TRBJ2-1; possible D gene TRBD2, 7 bases. The CDR3 sequence is 16 residues long. Between the trimmed V and J ends, which lost 0 bases and 5 bases, there was a span of 14 bases. Germline loops: CDR1 LGHNA, CDR2 YNFKEQ. Here the CDR3 reads CASSQEARGGNNEQFF. As DNA, the CDR3 is TGTGCCAGCAGCCAAGAAGCTCGCGGGGGCAACAATGAGCAGTTCTTC.

The table lists this clone with a few counts. This sequence joins TRBV5-8 and TRBJ1-4, with a weak D call TRBD1 (6 bases). The CDR3 is made up of 14 amino acids. V gave up 4 bases and J gave up 2 bases, with 9 bases separating them. The germline gives CDR1 SGHTS, CDR2 YDEGEE. In nucleotides, the CDR3 is TGTGCCAGCAGCCCTACAGGGACTAATGAAAAACTGTTTTTT. Protein product: CASSPTGTNEKLFF.

This chain joins TRBV5-1 and TRBJ2-1, with 14 positions matching TRBD2. This CDR3 region has 15 residues. Germline CDR1 SGHRS, CDR2 YFSETQ. V shed 3 bases and J 5 bases; nucleotides not matched to a gene: 1. Here the CDR3 DNA reads TGCGCCAGCAGCTGGACTAGCGGGAGGCACAATGAGCAGTTCTTC. It yields the protein CASSWTSGRHNEQFF.